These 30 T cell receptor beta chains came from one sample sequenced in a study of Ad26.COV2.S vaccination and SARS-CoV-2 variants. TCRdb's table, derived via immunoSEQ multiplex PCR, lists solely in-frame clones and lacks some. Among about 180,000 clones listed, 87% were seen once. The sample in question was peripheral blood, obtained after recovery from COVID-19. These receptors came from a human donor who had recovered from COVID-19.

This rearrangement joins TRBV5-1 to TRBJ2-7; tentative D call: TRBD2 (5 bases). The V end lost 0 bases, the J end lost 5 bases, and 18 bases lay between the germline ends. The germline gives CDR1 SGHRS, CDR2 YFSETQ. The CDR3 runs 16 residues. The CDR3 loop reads CASSLAPRDLGHEQYF. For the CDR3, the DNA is TGCGCCAGCAGCTTGGCCCCCCGGGATCTCGGTCACGAGCAGTACTTC.

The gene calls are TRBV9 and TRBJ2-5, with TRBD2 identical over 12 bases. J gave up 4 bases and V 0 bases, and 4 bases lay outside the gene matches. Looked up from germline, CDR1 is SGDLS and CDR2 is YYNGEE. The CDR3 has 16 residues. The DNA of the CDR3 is TGTGCCAGCAGCGTAGAACTAGCGGGAGGAGGAGAGACCCAGTACTTC. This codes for CASSVELAGGGETQYF.

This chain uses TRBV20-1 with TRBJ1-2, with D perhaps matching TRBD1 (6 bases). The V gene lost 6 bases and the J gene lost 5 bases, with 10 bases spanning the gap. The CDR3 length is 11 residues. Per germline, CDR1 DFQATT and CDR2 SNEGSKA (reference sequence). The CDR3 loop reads CSAQGAYGYTF. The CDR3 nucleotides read TGCAGTGCACAGGGTGCGTATGGCTACACCTTC.

CDR3 amino acids: CASSGGQGAIYEQYF. CDR3 nucleotide sequence: TGTGCCAGCAGCGGTGGACAGGGGGCTATCTACGAGCAGTACTTC. V gene TRBV7-9 combines with J gene TRBJ2-7; 11 bases map to TRBD1. Germline CDR1 is SEHNR and CDR2 is FQNEAQ (reference sequence). This CDR3 has 15 amino acids. V dropped 5 bases and J dropped 3; count of bases not matched to a gene: 6.

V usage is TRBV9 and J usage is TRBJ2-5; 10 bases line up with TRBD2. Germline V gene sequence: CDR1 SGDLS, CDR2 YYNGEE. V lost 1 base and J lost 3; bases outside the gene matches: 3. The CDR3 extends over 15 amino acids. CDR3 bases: TGTGCCAGCAGCGTATCCGGGACTAGCGAAGAGACCCAGTACTTC. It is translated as CASSVSGTSEETQYF.

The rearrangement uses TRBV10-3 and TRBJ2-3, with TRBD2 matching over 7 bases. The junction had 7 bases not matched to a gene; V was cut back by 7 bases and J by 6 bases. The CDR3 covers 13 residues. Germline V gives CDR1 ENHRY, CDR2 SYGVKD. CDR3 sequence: CAITQGGLDTQYF. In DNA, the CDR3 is TGTGCCATCACCCAGGGAGGGCTGGATACGCAGTATTTT.

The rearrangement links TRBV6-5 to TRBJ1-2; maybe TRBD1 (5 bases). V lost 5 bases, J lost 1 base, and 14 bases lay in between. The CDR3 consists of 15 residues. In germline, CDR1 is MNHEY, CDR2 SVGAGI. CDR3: CASSTSPTVNYGYTF. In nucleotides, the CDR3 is TGTGCCAGCAGTACTTCCCCGACAGTTAACTATGGCTACACCTTC.

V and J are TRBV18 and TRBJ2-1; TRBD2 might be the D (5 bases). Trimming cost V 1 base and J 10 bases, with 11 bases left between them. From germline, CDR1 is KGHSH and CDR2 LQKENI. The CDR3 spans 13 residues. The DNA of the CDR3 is TGTGCCAGCTCACCACAGGACTTTGTGGAGCAGTTCTTC. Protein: CASSPQDFVEQFF.

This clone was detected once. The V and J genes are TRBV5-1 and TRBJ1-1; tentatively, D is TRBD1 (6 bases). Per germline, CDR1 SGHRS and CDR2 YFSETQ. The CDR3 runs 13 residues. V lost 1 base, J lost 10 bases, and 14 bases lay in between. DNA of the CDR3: TGCGCCAGCAGCTTGACAGGCCCACAGGGAGCTTTCTTT. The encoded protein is CASSLTGPQGAFF.

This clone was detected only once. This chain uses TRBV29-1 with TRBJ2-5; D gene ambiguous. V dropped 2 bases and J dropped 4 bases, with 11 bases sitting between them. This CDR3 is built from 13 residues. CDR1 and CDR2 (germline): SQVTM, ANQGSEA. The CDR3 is CSVELPDLETQYF. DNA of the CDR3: TGCAGCGTTGAATTGCCAGACTTAGAGACCCAGTACTTC. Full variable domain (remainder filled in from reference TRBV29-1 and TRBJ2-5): SAVISQKPSRDICQRGTSLTIQCQVDSQVTMMFWYRQQPGQSLTLIATANQGSEATYESGFVIDKFPISRPNLTFSTLTVSNMSPEDSSIYLCSVELPDLETQYFGPGTRLLVL.

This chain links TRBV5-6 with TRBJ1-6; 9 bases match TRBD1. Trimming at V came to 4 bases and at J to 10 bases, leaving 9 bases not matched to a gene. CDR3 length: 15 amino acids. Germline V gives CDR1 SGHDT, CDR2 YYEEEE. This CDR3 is CASSRPGTGHSPLHF. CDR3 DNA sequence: TGTGCCAGCAGCCGTCCCGGGACAGGGCACTCACCCCTCCACTTT.

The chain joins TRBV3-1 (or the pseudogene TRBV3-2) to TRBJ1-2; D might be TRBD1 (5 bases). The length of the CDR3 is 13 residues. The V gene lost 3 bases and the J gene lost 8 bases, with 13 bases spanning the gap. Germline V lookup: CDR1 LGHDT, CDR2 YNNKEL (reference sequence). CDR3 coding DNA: TGTGCCAGCAGCCAGAGGGACGCTCGGGGCTACACCTTC. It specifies CASSQRDARGYTF.

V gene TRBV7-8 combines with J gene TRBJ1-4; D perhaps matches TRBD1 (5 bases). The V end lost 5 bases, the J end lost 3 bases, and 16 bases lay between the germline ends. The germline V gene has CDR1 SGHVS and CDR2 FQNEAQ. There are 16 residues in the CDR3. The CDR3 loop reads CASSLEWGGSNEKLFF. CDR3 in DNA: TGTGCCAGCAGCCTTGAATGGGGGGGGTCTAATGAAAAACTGTTTTTT.

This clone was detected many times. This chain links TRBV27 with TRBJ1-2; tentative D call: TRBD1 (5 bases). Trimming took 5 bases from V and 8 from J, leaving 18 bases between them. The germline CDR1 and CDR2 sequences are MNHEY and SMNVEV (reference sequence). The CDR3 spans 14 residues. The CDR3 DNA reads TGTGCCAGCAGTCAAAGGGGTAGGGCCCAAGGCTACACCTTC. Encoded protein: CASSQRGRAQGYTF.

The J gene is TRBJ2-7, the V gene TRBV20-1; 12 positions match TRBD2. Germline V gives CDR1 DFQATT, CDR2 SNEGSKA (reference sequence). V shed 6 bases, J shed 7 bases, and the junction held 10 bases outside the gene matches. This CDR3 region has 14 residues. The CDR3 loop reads CSASLAGGPEEQYF. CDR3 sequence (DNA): TGCAGTGCCAGTCTAGCGGGAGGGCCGGAGGAGCAGTACTTC.

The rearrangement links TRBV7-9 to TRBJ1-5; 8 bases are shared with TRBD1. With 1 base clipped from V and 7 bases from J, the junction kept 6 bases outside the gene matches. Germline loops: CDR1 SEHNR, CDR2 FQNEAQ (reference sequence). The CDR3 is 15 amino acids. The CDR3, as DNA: TGTGCCAGCAGCTTAGGAGACAGGGGAGAACAGCCCCAGCATTTT. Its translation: CASSLGDRGEQPQHF. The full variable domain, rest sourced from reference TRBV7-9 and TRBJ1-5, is DTGVSQNPRHKITKRGQNVTFRCDPISEHNRLYWYRQTLGQGPEFLTYFQNEAQLEKSRLLSDRFSAERPKGSFSTLEIQRTEQGDSAMYLCASSLGDRGEQPQHFGDGTRLSIL.

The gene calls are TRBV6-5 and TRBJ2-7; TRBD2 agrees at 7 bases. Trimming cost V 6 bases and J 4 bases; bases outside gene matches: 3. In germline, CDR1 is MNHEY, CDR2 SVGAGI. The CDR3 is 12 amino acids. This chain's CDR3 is CASRGEGYEQYF. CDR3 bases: TGTGCCAGCAGGGGGGAGGGTTACGAGCAGTACTTC.

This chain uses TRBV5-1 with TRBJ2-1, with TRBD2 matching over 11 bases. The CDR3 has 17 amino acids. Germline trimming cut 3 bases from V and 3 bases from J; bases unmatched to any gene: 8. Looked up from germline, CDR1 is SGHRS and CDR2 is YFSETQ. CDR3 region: CASSSLLAGAHYNEQFF. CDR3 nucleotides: TGCGCCAGCAGCTCTTTACTAGCGGGGGCCCACTACAATGAGCAGTTCTTC.

CDR3 sequence reads: CASQGLAGTGELFF. As DNA, the CDR3 is TGTGCCAGCCAGGGACTAGCGGGCACCGGGGAGCTGTTTTTT. The chain employs TRBV3-1 (or the pseudogene TRBV3-2) and TRBJ2-2; 12 bases are shared with TRBD2. The trim removed 8 bases at V and 4 bases at J, leaving 2 bases unmatched. Germline lookup yields CDR1 LGHDT and CDR2 YNNKEL (reference sequence). CDR3 length: 14 amino acids.

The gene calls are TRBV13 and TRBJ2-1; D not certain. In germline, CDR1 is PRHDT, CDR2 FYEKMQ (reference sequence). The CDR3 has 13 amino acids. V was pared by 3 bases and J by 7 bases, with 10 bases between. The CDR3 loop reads CASSFPVGNEQFF. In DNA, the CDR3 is TGTGCCAGCAGCTTCCCGGTTGGGAATGAGCAGTTCTTC.

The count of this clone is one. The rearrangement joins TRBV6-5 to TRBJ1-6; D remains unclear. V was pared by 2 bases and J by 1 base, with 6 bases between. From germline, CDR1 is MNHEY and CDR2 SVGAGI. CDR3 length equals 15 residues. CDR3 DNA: TGTGCCAGCAGTTACGGAGAGTCCTATAATTCACCCCTCCACTTT. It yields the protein CASSYGESYNSPLHF.

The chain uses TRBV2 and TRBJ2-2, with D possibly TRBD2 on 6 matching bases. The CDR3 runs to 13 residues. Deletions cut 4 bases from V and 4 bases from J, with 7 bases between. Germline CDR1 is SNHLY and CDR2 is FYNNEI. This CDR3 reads CASSGEVTGELFF. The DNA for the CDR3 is TGTGCCAGCAGTGGGGAGGTCACCGGGGAGCTGTTTTTT.

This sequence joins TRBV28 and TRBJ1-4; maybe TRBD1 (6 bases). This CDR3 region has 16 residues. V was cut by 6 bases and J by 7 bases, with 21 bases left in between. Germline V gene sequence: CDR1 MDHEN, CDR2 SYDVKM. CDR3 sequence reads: CASSLITGSRGEKLFF. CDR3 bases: TGTGCCAGCAGCCTAATCACAGGGAGCCGGGGTGAAAAACTGTTTTTT.

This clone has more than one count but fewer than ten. The CDR3 spells CASSLAHEQYF. In DNA, the CDR3 is TGTGCCAGCAGTTTAGCGCACGAGCAGTACTTC. The chain uses TRBV12-3 or TRBV12-4 and TRBJ2-7; D gene unclear. This CDR3 region has 11 residues. V lost 0 bases to trimming and J lost 5 bases, with 2 bases between them.

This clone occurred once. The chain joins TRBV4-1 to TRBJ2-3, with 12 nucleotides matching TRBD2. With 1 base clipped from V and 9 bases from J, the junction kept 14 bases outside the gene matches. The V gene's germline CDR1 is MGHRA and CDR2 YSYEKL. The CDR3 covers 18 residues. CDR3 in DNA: TGCGCCAGCAGCCAAGTGTCCCTCCGACTAGCGGGAGTCGACACGCAGTATTTT. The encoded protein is CASSQVSLRLAGVDTQYF.

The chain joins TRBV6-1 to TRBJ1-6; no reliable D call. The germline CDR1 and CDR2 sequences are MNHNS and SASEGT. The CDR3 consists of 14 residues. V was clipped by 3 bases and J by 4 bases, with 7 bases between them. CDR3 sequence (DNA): TGTGCCAGCAGTGAGTCACAGTATAATTCACCCCTCCACTTT. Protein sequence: CASSESQYNSPLHF.

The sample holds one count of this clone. The CDR3 here is CASSLVGDTQYF. The CDR3 DNA reads as TGTGCCAGCAGCTTAGTGGGGGATACGCAGTATTTT. V is TRBV7-2 and J is TRBJ2-3; unclear D gene. This CDR3 is 12 amino acids long. Germline assignment: CDR1 SGHTA and CDR2 FQGNSA. Trimming took 1 base from V and 6 from J, leaving 5 bases between them.

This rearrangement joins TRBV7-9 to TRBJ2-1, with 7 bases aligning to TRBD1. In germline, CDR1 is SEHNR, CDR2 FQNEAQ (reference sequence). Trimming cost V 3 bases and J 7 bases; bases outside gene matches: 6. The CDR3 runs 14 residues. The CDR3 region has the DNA TGTGCCAGCAGCTTCCTCGACAGGGAGAATGAGCAGTTCTTC. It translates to CASSFLDRENEQFF. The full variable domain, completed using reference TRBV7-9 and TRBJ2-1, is DTGVSQNPRHKITKRGQNVTFRCDPISEHNRLYWYRQTLGQGPEFLTYFQNEAQLEKSRLLSDRFSAERPKGSFSTLEIQRTEQGDSAMYLCASSFLDRENEQFFGPGTRLTVL.

CDR3 DNA sequence: TGTGCCAGCAGCTTAGGGGCTCGGGAGACCCAGTACTTC. It yields the protein CASSLGARETQYF. The chain links TRBV7-9 to TRBJ2-5; unclear D gene. Trimming took off 1 base at V and 5 bases at J, with 8 bases between the two ends. This CDR3 has 13 amino acids. Germline V gene lookup returns CDR1 SEHNR and CDR2 FQNEAQ (reference sequence).

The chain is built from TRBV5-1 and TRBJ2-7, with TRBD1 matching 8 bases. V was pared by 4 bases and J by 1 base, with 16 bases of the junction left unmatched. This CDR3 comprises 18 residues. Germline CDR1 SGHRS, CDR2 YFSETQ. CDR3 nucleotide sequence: TGCGCCAGCAGCCTTAGGGACAGGCAAAGTCTTGGTTCCTACGAGCAGTACTTC. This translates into CASSLRDRQSLGSYEQYF.